These T cell receptor beta chains were read from a single sample in a study of T-cell memory formation after mild COVID-19. TCRdb re-analysed the 5' RACE reads in MiXCR, keeping a single row per CDR3 protein. Here the sample spans around 200,000 distinct CDR3 sequences, about a fifth being singletons. Sequenced input: PBMCs or a T cell subset sorted from them (not recorded which). All receptors come from an adult woman who had mild COVID-19 (a few samples of this study predate the infection). Cell type and time point are not known. Each CDR3 is given with its conserved first and last residue. The D gene is left open where the match is weak. Clone size is given for some rows only: seen once, a few or many times, or a class if the clone is expanded.

cdr3_nt cdr3_aa j_call d_call clone_size v_call
TGTGCCAGCAGTTACTCTTCGGGAGACTGGTACAATGAGCAGTTCTTC CASSYSSGDWYNEQFF TRBJ2-1 . few TRBV6-5
TGTGCCAGCAGCTCCACTGGGCGGGGGCCGCTCCAAGAGACCCAGTACTTC CASSSTGRGPLQETQYF TRBJ2-5 . few TRBV7-9
TGCGCCAGCAGCTTGGGCAGCGGCTATGGCTACACCTTC CASSLGSGYGYTF TRBJ1-2 . few TRBV5-1
TGTGCCAGCAGCGTAGGGAGTTACCGTTCACCCCTCCACTTT CASSVGSYRSPLHF TRBJ1-6 . . TRBV9
TGTGCCAGCAGCTTGAAGGCCTTAGCGGGACCCTACGAGCAGTACTTC CASSLKALAGPYEQYF TRBJ2-7 TRBD2 . TRBV5-4
TGTGCCAGCAGCTTTTATACAGGCTCCTACGAGCAGTACTTC CASSFYTGSYEQYF TRBJ2-7 . few TRBV5-5
TGTGCCAGCAGTTTTGACAGATACTACGAGCAGTACTTC CASSFDRYYEQYF TRBJ2-7 . . TRBV27
TGCGCCAGCAGTCTCGGGAATGGGGACAATGAGCAGTTCTTC CASSLGNGDNEQFF TRBJ2-1 . . TRBV4-3
TGTGCCAGCACCCCCATGAATGAGCAGTTCTTC CASTPMNEQFF TRBJ2-1 . . TRBV7-2
TGTGCCAGCAGCCGCGGACAGGGCTGGGGTAACACTGAAGCTTTCTTT CASSRGQGWGNTEAFF TRBJ1-1 TRBD1 . TRBV11-2
TGTGCCAGCAGCCACGGCCCAGGACAGGGCTACAATGAGCAGTTCTTC CASSHGPGQGYNEQFF TRBJ2-1 TRBD1 . TRBV7-3
TGTGCCAGCAGCGTGACAGGGGGCAGCTACGAGCAGTACTTC CASSVTGGSYEQYF TRBJ2-7 TRBD1 once TRBV9
TGTGCCAGCGTATTCGCCGGGTCTAGCGGGAGTAAAGAGACCCAGTACTTC CASVFAGSSGSKETQYF TRBJ2-5 TRBD2 . TRBV7-6
TGTGCCTGGAGTGTAGGCGCTGGGGCCGCCTACGAGCAGTACTTC CAWSVGAGAAYEQYF TRBJ2-7 . few TRBV30
TGTGCCAGCAGCCACCGGGACAGGGGTCAAGAGACCCAGTACTTC CASSHRDRGQETQYF TRBJ2-5 TRBD1 . TRBV7-9
TGTGCCAGCAGTTTGCGGACAGGCCCCCTCGATTCCAAAAACATTCAGTACTTC CASSLRTGPLDSKNIQYF TRBJ2-4 TRBD1 . TRBV27
TGTGCCAGCACCAAAGTATACAATAGCAATCAGCCCCAGCATTTT CASTKVYNSNQPQHF TRBJ1-5 . few TRBV6-5
TGTGCCAGCAGCTTGGGACAGGGTGTCTACAATGAGCAGTTCTTC CASSLGQGVYNEQFF TRBJ2-1 TRBD1 . TRBV7-3
TGTGCCAGCAGTGGAACAGGGGCCACAGATACGCAGTATTTT CASSGTGATDTQYF TRBJ2-3 TRBD1 . TRBV6-1